What follows is one TCR beta chain and its context. Per the original methods: For nucleated cells, counts were estimated from reference gene primer amplification. Some clones are missing from TCRdb's copy, which holds only in-frame ones; the method was immunoSEQ multiplex PCR. V, J and clone size are taken as reported in that table, and D and trimming were inferred from the DNA itself. The sample has some 80,000 clones; around four fifths are singletons. There are 18 residues in the CDR3. The trim removed 2 bases at V and 0 bases at J, leaving 9 bases unmatched. Germline CDR1 SNHLY, CDR2 FYNNEI. The source of the sample is a study of blood T cell repertoires in COVID-19. Study summary: Specimens from acute and convalescent COVID-19 originated in the United States, Italy and Spain. T cells, B-cell-depleted T cells, or PBMCs supplied cDNA or gDNA.

This rearrangement joins TRBV2 to TRBJ1-3, with 8 bases matching TRBD1. The source is a man older than 75 with active or convalescent COVID-19. The sample taken for sequencing was peripheral blood. The CDR3 loop reads CASSEMAPGQASGNTIYF. Written as DNA, the CDR3 is TGTGCCAGCAGTGAAATGGCTCCGGGACAGGCCTCTGGAAACACCATATATTTT.